This T cell receptor beta chain was identified during a study of cytomegalovirus exposure and HLA in healthy donors. Study-level information: The Caucasian-associated ancestry cluster contained about four fifths of the approximately 400 genotyped donors.

Donors counted as nominally healthy when sampled, yet unrecorded immune exposures were likely. For this clone: Its antigen is not identified.

The PCR made use of 60 Vbeta and 13 Jbeta primers. Sequencing used immunoSEQ multiplex PCR; TCRdb keeps in-frame clones, though not all of them. The sample includes 100,000 to 150,000 clones, around four fifths of them seen just once. The V gene end was trimmed by 4 bases and the J gene end by 8 bases; junction bases not matched to a gene: 13. The CDR3 runs 16 residues. CDR1 SEHNR and CDR2 FQNEAQ come from the germline V gene (reference sequence). Findings and limits, study-wide: Most TCR sequences were seen very rarely across donors, but some public TCRs occurred in many.

Specimen: PBMCs. This clonotype was obtained from a boy aged 10-17 years in good health and CMV-seronegative. This chain uses TRBV7-9 with TRBJ1-4, with 7 bases identical to TRBD1. The CDR3 DNA sequence: TGTGCCAGCAGCTCCCTCCCCGACAGGGAACAAGAAAAACTGTTTTTT. Its protein product is CASSSLPDREQEKLFF.